This T cell receptor (beta chain) was identified in a study of blood T cell repertoires in COVID-19. Study summary: Nucleic acid was either cDNA or gDNA, and it came from T cells, B-cell-depleted T cells, or PBMCs.

Assay: immunoSEQ multiplex PCR; the TCRdb copy retains only in-frame clones and omits some. Of roughly 410,000 clones in the sample, around 87% are singletons; the top ten hold under 3%. The germline V gene has CDR1 ENHRY and CDR2 SYGVKD. The ends were cut back, 4 bases at V and 1 base at J, with 8 bases in the middle. The CDR3 consists of 14 residues. The sequencing input was peripheral blood. The sequence derives from a woman aged 55-70 years with COVID-19, enrolled during active disease. This chain uses TRBV10-3 with TRBJ1-3; D possibly corresponds to TRBD1 (5 bases). CDR3 loop: CAISVGLSGNTIYF. DNA for the CDR3: TGTGCCATCAGTGTGGGGCTATCTGGAAACACCATATATTTT.